This T cell receptor (beta chain) originates from a study of cytomegalovirus exposure and HLA in healthy donors. Whole-study context: Most genotyped donors, approximately 81% of fewer than 400, had Caucasian-associated genetic ancestry.

PCR used 60 Vbeta primers and 13 Jbeta primers. TCRdb keeps only in-frame clones here, not all; method: immunoSEQ multiplex PCR. The sample yields about 120,000 clones, 81% seen once. Points from the study as a whole: Many donors shared some public TCRs, even though most TCR sequences were rare. A later analysis, which compared TCR beta chains of equal frequency, found the HLA-associated ones more clonally expanded.

Details on this clone: Its specificity is unknown.

The sequence was collected from a man between 18 and 29 years old in good health and CMV-seronegative. Sequencing was done on a sample of PBMCs.

In DNA, the CDR3 is TGTGCCAGCAGTGTTTCTAGCGGGGGGGCAAATGAGCAGTTCTTC. Protein: CASSVSSGGANEQFF. The chain links TRBV2 to TRBJ2-1; 12 positions agree with TRBD2. This CDR3 spans 15 amino acids. J was trimmed by 7 bases and V by 4 bases; bases with no gene match: 5. Germline V gene sequence: CDR1 SNHLY, CDR2 FYNNEI.